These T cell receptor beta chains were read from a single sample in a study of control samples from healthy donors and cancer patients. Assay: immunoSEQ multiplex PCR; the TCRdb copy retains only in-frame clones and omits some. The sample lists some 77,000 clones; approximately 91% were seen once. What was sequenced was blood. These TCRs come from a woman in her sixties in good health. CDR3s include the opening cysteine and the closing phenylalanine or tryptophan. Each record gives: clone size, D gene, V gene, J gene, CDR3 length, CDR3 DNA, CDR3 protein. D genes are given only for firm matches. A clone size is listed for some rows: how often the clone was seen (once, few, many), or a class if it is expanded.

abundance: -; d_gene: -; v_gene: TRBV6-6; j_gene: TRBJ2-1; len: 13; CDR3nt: TGTGCCAGCAGTCACCCCCAGGGGCGCGAGCAGTTCTTC; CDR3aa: CASSHPQGREQFF
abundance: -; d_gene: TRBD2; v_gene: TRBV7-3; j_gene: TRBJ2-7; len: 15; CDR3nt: TGTGCCAGCAGCTTATCCGCTAGCGGCTCCTACGAGCAGTACTTC; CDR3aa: CASSLSASGSYEQYF
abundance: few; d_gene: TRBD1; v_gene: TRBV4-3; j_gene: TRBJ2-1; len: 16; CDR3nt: TGCGCCAGCAGCCAAGAGGGCCAGGGGGCGAGGAATGAGCAGTTCTTC; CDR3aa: CASSQEGQGARNEQFF
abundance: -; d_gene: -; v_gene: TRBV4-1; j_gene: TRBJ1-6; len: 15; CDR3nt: TGCGCCAGCAGCCAAGGGGAACAGAAGGGTTCACCCCTCCACTTT; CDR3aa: CASSQGEQKGSPLHF
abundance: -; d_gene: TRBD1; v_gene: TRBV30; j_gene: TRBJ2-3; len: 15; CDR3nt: TGTGCCTGGAGTGTTCGGTTAACAGGGGCAGATACGCAGTATTTT; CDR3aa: CAWSVRLTGADTQYF
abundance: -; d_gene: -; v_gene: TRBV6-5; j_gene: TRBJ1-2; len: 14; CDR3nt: TGTGCCAGCAGTTACTACCCCCGTGACTATGGCTACACCTTC; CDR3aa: CASSYYPRDYGYTF
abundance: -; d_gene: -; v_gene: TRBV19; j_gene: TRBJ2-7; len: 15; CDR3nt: TGTGCCAGTAGTATTGGTGGCGGGGAGACCTACGAGCAGTACTTC; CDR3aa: CASSIGGGETYEQYF
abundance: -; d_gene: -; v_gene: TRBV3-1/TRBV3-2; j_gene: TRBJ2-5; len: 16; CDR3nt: TGTGCCAGCAGCTCGCGCAGGGGGGCTTCCCAAGAGACCCAGTACTTC; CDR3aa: CASSSRRGASQETQYF
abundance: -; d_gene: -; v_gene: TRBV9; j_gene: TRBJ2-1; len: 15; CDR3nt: TGTGCCAGCAGCGTCGGCGGGAACGGTTACAATGAGCAGTTCTTC; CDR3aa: CASSVGGNGYNEQFF
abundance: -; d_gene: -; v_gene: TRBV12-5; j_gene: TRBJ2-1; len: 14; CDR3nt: TGTGCTAGTGGTTTGTCTACAGGGAGGGTTGAGCAGTTCTTC; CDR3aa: CASGLSTGRVEQFF
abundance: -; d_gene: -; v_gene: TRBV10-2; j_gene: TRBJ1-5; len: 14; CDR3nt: TGCGCCAGCAGGGATGGGGGGGCCGCTCTGCCCCAGCATTTT; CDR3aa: CASRDGGAALPQHF
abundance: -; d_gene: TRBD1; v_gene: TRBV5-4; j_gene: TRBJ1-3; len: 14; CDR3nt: TGTGCCAGCAGCTTGGACAGGGGTGGAAACACCATATATTTT; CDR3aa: CASSLDRGGNTIYF
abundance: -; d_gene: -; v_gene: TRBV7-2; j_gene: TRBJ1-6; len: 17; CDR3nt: TGTGCCAGCAGCTTAGGGCAGATGAGCTCCTATAATTCACCCCTCCACTTT; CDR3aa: CASSLGQMSSYNSPLHF
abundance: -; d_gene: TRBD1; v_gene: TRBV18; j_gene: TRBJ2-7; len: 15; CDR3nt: TGTGCCAGCTCACCCACAGGGGGAGGTACCTACGAGCAGTACTTC; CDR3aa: CASSPTGGGTYEQYF